This T cell receptor beta chain was sequenced during a study of radiation and T cells in renal cell carcinoma. Broader study findings: Baseline intratumoral clonotype presence is unknown without pretreatment biopsies. From baseline, blood top tumor clonotypes peaked at 2 weeks post-radiation.

This CDR3 is 18 amino acids long. CDR1 LGHNA and CDR2 YNFKEQ come from the germline V gene. J was trimmed by 4 bases and V by 0 bases; bases with no gene match: 10. A word on this clone: Its specificity is not known.

Time point of the sample: baseline pretreatment blood. The treatment denotes: 15 Gy SBRT to primary tumor, nephrectomy 4 weeks later. Serial blood draws occurred at baseline and 2 and 4 weeks post-SBRT. The table came from immunoSEQ multiplex PCR; TCRdb's copy has only in-frame clones and leaves some out. The data show approximately 100,000 clones, 80% to 90% seen once. Sample: blood, taken from a patient whose treatment included radiotherapy and nephrectomy. The sequence derives from a man aged 45-60 years with renal cell carcinoma. The rearrangement joins TRBV4-2 to TRBJ2-2; 8 positions agree with TRBD2. CDR3 in DNA: TGTGCCAGCAGCCAAGACCCCTCGACTAGCGCGGGCACCGGGGAGCTGTTTTTT. Its protein product is CASSQDPSTSAGTGELFF.